The 5 T cell receptor beta chains reported below all come from one sample, sequenced in a study of OX40 agonist ivuxolimab in advanced cancers. Some clones are missing from TCRdb's copy, which holds only in-frame ones; the method was immunoSEQ multiplex PCR. The sample carries approximately 30,000 clones, 84% recorded once. This specimen consisted of CD4+ or CD8+ T cells sorted from blood, obtained in a trial of the OX40 agonist ivuxolimab. Receptor source: an adult with an advanced solid tumor such as melanoma, head and neck, liver or kidney cancer.

The chain recombines TRBV30 with TRBJ2-3; 10 bases are a match to TRBD2. This CDR3 comprises 16 residues. Germline CDR1 GTSNPN, CDR2 SVGIG (reference sequence). V gave up 2 bases and J gave up 5 bases; unmatched junction bases: 10. The CDR3 DNA reads TGTGCCTGGAGTTACCAGGAGCGGGGGGGCCTAGATACGCAGTATTTT. This gives the protein CAWSYQERGGLDTQYF.

The count of this clone is one. J is TRBJ2-7 and V is TRBV4-1; 8 bases are shared with TRBD2. Germline CDR1 is MGHRA and CDR2 is YSYEKL. The CDR3 is 13 residues long. The V gene end was trimmed by 5 bases and the J gene end by 3 bases; junction bases not matched to a gene: 3. The DNA for the CDR3 is TGCGCCAGCAGCAGAGCGGGGGACTACGAGCAGTACTTC. Its translation: CASSRAGDYEQYF.

The chain recombines TRBV4-3 with TRBJ2-7; 7 bases align to TRBD1. CDR1 is LGHNA and CDR2 is YSLEER in the germline V gene. The CDR3 runs to 14 residues. V dropped 1 base and J dropped 5; count of bases not matched to a gene: 5. CDR3 loop: CASSQGVTGNEQYF. CDR3 nucleotide sequence: TGCGCCAGCAGCCAAGGTGTGACAGGGAACGAGCAGTACTTC.

The rearrangement joins TRBV27 to TRBJ2-7; 7 nucleotides align to TRBD1. V dropped 4 bases and J dropped 6; count of bases not matched to a gene: 9. The CDR3 runs 14 residues. Germline CDR1 reads MNHEY; CDR2 reads SMNVEV (reference sequence). The CDR3 protein is CASSWGQGVSEQYF. CDR3 in DNA: TGTGCCAGCAGTTGGGGCCAGGGGGTGAGCGAGCAGTACTTC.

The table lists this clone with a count of one. J is TRBJ1-5 and V is TRBV13; D gene ambiguous. The V and J ends lost 0 bases and 5 bases respectively, with 8 bases between them. The CDR3 runs to 14 residues. Germline V lookup: CDR1 PRHDT, CDR2 FYEKMQ (reference sequence). CDR3 DNA: TGTGCCAGCAGCTTAGGCCCCGGAGATCAGCCCCAGCATTTT. Its protein is CASSLGPGDQPQHF.